This is a list of T cell receptor beta chains from one sample in a study of cytomegalovirus exposure and HLA in healthy donors. The assay was immunoSEQ multiplex PCR, and TCRdb's table has in-frame clones only and misses some. Of around 150,000 clones listed, 80% are singletons. Material: PBMCs. The receptors stem from a young man in good health and CMV-seronegative. Each CDR3 is given with its conserved first and last residue. A D gene is named only where the DNA matches it firmly. Clone size is stated in some rows and not others, as once, few, many or a class when expanded.

-,TRBV6-1,TRBD1,TRBJ2-1,TGTGCCAGCAGTGAAGCGGGTTGGGCCTGGGACAGGGGAAACAATGAGCAGTTCTTC,CASSEAGWAWDRGNNEQFF
few,TRBV29-1,TRBD1,TRBJ1-2,TGCAGCGTTGCTGGACAGGCGATTGGCTACACCTTC,CSVAGQAIGYTF
-,TRBV6-1,TRBD1,TRBJ2-7,TGTGCCAGCACCCAGGGACAGGGTATGCCCTACGAGCAGTACTTC,CASTQGQGMPYEQYF
-,TRBV28,TRBD1,TRBJ2-1,TGTGCCAGCAATTGGGGGAGGACAGGGGGCGTGAATGAGCAGTTCTTC,CASNWGRTGGVNEQFF
-,TRBV29-1,TRBD1,TRBJ2-6,TGCAGCGTTGCAGGACAGGGCTCAGCTGGGGCCAACGTCCTGACTTTC,CSVAGQGSAGANVLTF
-,TRBV6-5,TRBD1,TRBJ1-1,TGTGCCAGCAGTTACTCGCAGGGGGAAACTGAAGCTTTCTTT,CASSYSQGETEAFF
-,TRBV5-8,-,TRBJ2-5,TGTGCCAGCAGCTTGGCCGGGATAAGAGAGACCCAGTACTTC,CASSLAGIRETQYF
-,TRBV28,TRBD2,TRBJ2-3,TGTGCCACCTCGTTGGCCGGGACTAGCGAGGCAGATACGCAGTATTTT,CATSLAGTSEADTQYF
-,TRBV2,-,TRBJ1-1,TGTGCCACCCGACAGGTAGAAGCTTTCTTT,CATRQVEAFF
few,TRBV28,-,TRBJ2-1,TGTGCCAGCAGTTTATCGCTAGATTCCCCCCGCCTGTACAATGAGCAGTTCTTC,CASSLSLDSPRLYNEQFF
-,TRBV7-3,TRBD1,TRBJ2-1,TGTGCCAGCAGCTCCGGGACAGGCCTTGACCACAATGAGCAGTTCTTC,CASSSGTGLDHNEQFF
-,TRBV28,-,TRBJ1-2,TGTGCCAGCAGTTCACTGGACACCCCGTTGGGCGGCTACACCTTC,CASSSLDTPLGGYTF
-,TRBV11-2,TRBD1,TRBJ1-2,TGTGCCAGCAGCTTCCAGACAGGGGACCCCTATGGCTACACCTTC,CASSFQTGDPYGYTF